This TCR beta chain was sequenced for a study of cytomegalovirus exposure and HLA in healthy donors. Per germline, CDR1 SGHTA and CDR2 FQGNSA. This CDR3 region has 15 residues. V shed 5 bases and J shed 3 bases, with 11 bases lying between them. The PCR had 60 Vbeta and 13 Jbeta primers. Produced via immunoSEQ multiplex PCR; TCRdb's table is partial and in-frame only. The data contain about 59,000 clones, more than 70% of them singletons. The genes are TRBV7-2 and TRBJ1-6; D possibly corresponds to TRBD1 (5 bases). Sequences were obtained from PBMCs. The TCR originated in a man aged 30 to 45 in good health and CMV-seropositive. CDR3 sequence reads: CASSDNQGYNSPLHF. The CDR3 DNA reads TGTGCCAGCAGCGACAACCAGGGCTATAATTCACCCCTCCACTTT.